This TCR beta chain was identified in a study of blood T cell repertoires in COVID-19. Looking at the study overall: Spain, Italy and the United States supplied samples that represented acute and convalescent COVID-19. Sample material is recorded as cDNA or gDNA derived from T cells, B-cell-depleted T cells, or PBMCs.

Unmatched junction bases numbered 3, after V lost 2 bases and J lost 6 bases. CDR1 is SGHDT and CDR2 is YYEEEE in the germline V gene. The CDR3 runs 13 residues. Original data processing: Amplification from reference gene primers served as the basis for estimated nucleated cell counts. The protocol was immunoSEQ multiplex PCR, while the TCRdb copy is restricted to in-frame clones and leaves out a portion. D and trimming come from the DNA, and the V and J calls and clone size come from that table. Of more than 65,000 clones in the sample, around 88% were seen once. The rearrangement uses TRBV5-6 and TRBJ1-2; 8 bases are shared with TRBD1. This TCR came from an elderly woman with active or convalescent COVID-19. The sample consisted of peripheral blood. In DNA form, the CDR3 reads TGTGCCAGCAGCTTCCCAGGGGGCGATGGCTACACCTTC. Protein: CASSFPGGDGYTF.